The 15 T cell receptor beta chains in this list originate from one sample, sequenced in a study of shared clonotypes between healthy human individuals. Positively selected for CCR7, the CD45RO-negative cells used as naive CD8 cells excluded terminally differentiated effector memory CD45RA+ cells. Produced via immunoSEQ multiplex PCR; TCRdb's table is partial and in-frame only. The sample lists under 700,000 clones; approximately 95% were seen once. The sequenced sample consisted of naive CD8+ T cells sorted from blood. The receptors derive from a woman aged 25 to 39 in good health.

The gene calls are TRBV5-6 and TRBJ2-5; possible D gene TRBD1, 5 bases. Trimming cost V 4 bases and J 7 bases, with 11 bases left between them. The CDR3 has 12 amino acids. Germline V lookup: CDR1 SGHDT, CDR2 YYEEEE. The CDR3 DNA reads TGTGCCAGCAGCGGACAAGGGGTGACCCAGTACTTC. Its protein is CASSGQGVTQYF.

This clone was found once. The chain links TRBV29-1 to TRBJ2-3; 13 nucleotides line up with TRBD2. The V and J ends lost 2 bases and 5 bases, in that order; junction bases with no gene match: 7. This CDR3 has 16 residues. The germline V gene encodes CDR1 SQVTM and CDR2 ANQGSEA. The CDR3 sequence is CSVEPGTSGIGDTQYF. The CDR3 nucleotides read TGCAGCGTTGAACCAGGGACTAGCGGGATTGGAGATACGCAGTATTTT.

The chain joins TRBV27 to TRBJ1-2; D is undetermined. V lost 4 bases to trimming and J lost 4 bases, with 10 bases between them. The germline V gene has CDR1 MNHEY and CDR2 SMNVEV (reference sequence). This CDR3 has 13 amino acids. This CDR3 reads CASSSEGAYGYTF. CDR3 in DNA: TGTGCCAGCAGTTCCGAGGGCGCCTATGGCTACACCTTC.

The rearrangement joins TRBV15 to TRBJ1-2; TRBD1 might be the D (5 bases). The CDR3 has 15 residues. Germline CDR1 reads LNHNV; CDR2 reads YYDKDF (reference sequence). Deletions cut 4 bases from V and 4 bases from J, with 16 bases between. CDR3 nucleotides: TGTGCCACCAGCATTTTCGGGGACGCCGCCTATGGCTACACCTTC. Its protein product is CATSIFGDAAYGYTF.

This rearrangement joins TRBV2 to TRBJ2-7; D is uncertain. V was pared by 11 bases and J by 6 bases, with 26 bases between. The CDR3 contains 15 residues. In germline, CDR1 is SNHLY, CDR2 FYNNEI. This CDR3 reads CASSSSGTAWGEQYF. The CDR3 DNA follows: TGTGCCTCCTCCTCCTCCGGCACGGCTTGGGGCGAGCAGTACTTC.

The V and J genes are TRBV7-6 and TRBJ2-1; D call uncertain. Germline V gene sequence: CDR1 SGHVS, CDR2 FNYEAQ. The CDR3 is 15 residues long. Trimming stripped 0 bases from V and 0 bases from J, with 6 bases between. The CDR3 DNA reads as TGTGCCAGCAGCTTAGCGGTAAGCTCCTACAATGAGCAGTTCTTC. Its protein is CASSLAVSSYNEQFF.

The V and J genes are TRBV6-5 and TRBJ2-5; the D gene is possibly TRBD1 (5 bases). The better agreement between TRBJ2-7 and the DNA end casts doubt on the J call. The CDR3 is 13 residues long. Per germline, CDR1 MNHEY and CDR2 SVGAGI. The CDR3 region is CASRDSLAPEQYF. Written as DNA, the CDR3 is TGTGCTTCGCGCGACAGCCTCGCACCCGAGCAGTACTTC.

The rearrangement joins TRBV27 to TRBJ2-7; 7 bases agree with TRBD1. Germline loops: CDR1 MNHEY, CDR2 SMNVEV (reference sequence). This CDR3 has 14 residues. Trimming cost V 9 bases and J 6 bases; bases outside gene matches: 14. CDR3 coding DNA: TGTGCCAGTCAGAGCCGGGACAGAACGGGCGAGCAGTACTTC. It is translated as CASQSRDRTGEQYF.

The chain joins TRBV4-1 to TRBJ2-1; 10 nucleotides match TRBD2. Trimming removed 4 bases from V and 10 bases from J; junction bases left unmatched: 13. The germline CDR1 and CDR2 sequences are MGHRA and YSYEKL. The CDR3 contains 16 residues. The CDR3 region has the DNA TGCGCCAGCAGCCCCCGGGAGCTAGCGGGAGTTGGGGAGCAGTTCTTC. Its translation is CASSPRELAGVGEQFF.

V and J are TRBV4-2 and TRBJ2-7; a weak D match, TRBD2 (5 bases). Germline CDR1 LGHNA, CDR2 YNFKEQ. V was pared by 3 bases and J by 6 bases, with 12 bases between. The CDR3 has 13 residues. The CDR3: CASSHDVEVEQYF. In DNA form, the CDR3 reads TGTGCCAGCAGCCATGATGTGGAGGTCGAGCAGTACTTC.

The V call is TRBV7-9, the J call TRBJ2-5; D is uncertain. This CDR3 is built from 14 residues. Germline V gives CDR1 SEHNR, CDR2 FQNEAQ (reference sequence). V gave up 2 bases and J gave up 1 base, with 8 bases separating them. This CDR3 reads CASSLMLFQETQYF. CDR3 in DNA: TGTGCCAGCAGCTTAATGTTATTCCAAGAGACCCAGTACTTC.

The chain joins TRBV11-2 to TRBJ1-1; the D is unclear. V dropped 4 bases and J dropped 5 bases, with 8 bases sitting between them. CDR3 length: 12 residues. Germline loops: CDR1 SGHAT, CDR2 FQNNGV. The CDR3 bases are TGTGCCAGCAGCTGGGCGGGAACTGAAGCTTTCTTT. Protein: CASSWAGTEAFF.

The chain couples TRBV28 to TRBJ2-5, with unresolved D. V lost 3 bases to trimming and J lost 5 bases, with 16 bases between them. The CDR3 is 15 residues long. Germline loops: CDR1 MDHEN, CDR2 SYDVKM. The CDR3 coding sequence is TGTGCCAGCAGTTTTTCAAGAACAGTCGGGGAGACCCAGTACTTC. It translates to CASSFSRTVGETQYF.

In nucleotides, the CDR3 is TGTGCCAGCAGCTTGGTCAGTGGGCCCTACGAGCAGTACTTC. It yields the protein CASSLVSGPYEQYF. V and J are TRBV5-5 and TRBJ2-7; D is unclear. Germline V gene lookup returns CDR1 SGHKS and CDR2 YYEKEE (reference sequence). The CDR3 runs to 14 residues. Trimming removed 0 bases at V and 2 bases at J, with 9 bases between. Full variable domain (remainder filled in from reference TRBV5-5 and TRBJ2-7): DAGVTQSPTHLIKTRGQQVTLRCSPISGHKSVSWYQQVLGQGPQFIFQYYEKEERGRGNFPDRFSARQFPNYSSELNVNALLLGDSALYLCASSLVSGPYEQYFGPGTRLTVT.

This chain joins TRBV28 and TRBJ1-1; no clear D. V lost 6 bases to trimming and J lost 10 bases, with 12 bases between them. Germline assignment: CDR1 MDHEN and CDR2 SYDVKM. The CDR3 loop spans 11 amino acids. The CDR3 DNA follows: TGTGCCAGCAGGGGCCCCCTGGGAGCTTTCTTT. Amino acids: CASRGPLGAFF.